This T cell receptor (beta chain) was sequenced in a study of blood T cell repertoires in COVID-19. Study summary: PBMCs, B-cell-depleted T cells, or T cells were the source of the cDNA or gDNA that made up the material.

The cohort comprised adults aged about 18 to 90 years residing in approximately 22 US areas. Membership in each cohort depended on participant-reported clinical history. V gave up 3 bases and J gave up 2 bases, with 11 bases separating them. This CDR3 has 14 amino acids. The germline CDR1 and CDR2 sequences are SGHVS and FQNEAQ. Some clones are missing from TCRdb's copy, which holds only in-frame ones; the method was immunoSEQ multiplex PCR. This table has roughly 240,000 clones, approximately 90% appearing once. V is TRBV7-8 and J is TRBJ2-7, with D uncertain. The specimen sequenced was PBMCs or T cells enriched from blood (not recorded which). This TCR was sampled from a woman under 40 with acute COVID-19. CDR3 DNA: TGTGCCAGCAGCTTTTCCAGTAACCCCTACGAGCAGTACTTC. Protein sequence: CASSFSSNPYEQYF.